A single sample is the source of the 32 T cell receptor beta chains below, sequenced in a study of cytomegalovirus exposure and HLA in healthy donors (TCRdb year 2017). Receptor libraries were prepared by the immunoSEQ multiplex PCR assay. For the multiplex PCR, a mixture combining 60 forward primers for TCR Vbeta segments and 13 reverse primers for TCR Jbeta segments was used. The clones in this table, taken by TCRdb from immuneACCESS, are in-frame only. Not every clone is retained; where verified, under half of the shortfall comes from an unresolved V gene, and the cause of the rest is unknown. For this sample there are roughly 180,000 clones; over 65% appear just once. Clones ranked in the top ten supply about 4% of the sample. Specimen: PBMCs. These receptor sequences come from a woman in her fifties or sixties in good health and CMV-seropositive.

To note about this clone: This same CDR3 is encoded by further DNA sequences in the sample. V and J are TRBV5-1 and TRBJ1-4, with D possibly being TRBD1 (5 bases). Trimming removed 4 bases from V and 8 bases from J, with 15 bases in between. This CDR3 region has 14 residues. Germline V gene data show CDR1 as SGHRS and CDR2 as YFSETQ. The CDR3 nucleotides are TGCGCCAGCAGCCCGGGGGACCGAGGAGAAAAACTGTTTTTT. It specifies CASSPGDRGEKLFF.

The chain uses TRBV27 and TRBJ2-2; 8 bases fit TRBD1. CDR3 size: 15 residues. J was trimmed by 1 base and V by 5 bases; bases with no gene match: 3. Germline V gives CDR1 MNHEY, CDR2 SMNVEV (reference sequence). This chain's CDR3 is CASSTGTGNTGELFF. Here the CDR3 DNA reads TGTGCCAGCAGTACAGGGACAGGGAACACCGGGGAGCTGTTTTTT.

V and J are TRBV18 and TRBJ1-4; D gene uncertain. This CDR3 region has 17 residues. Trimming left V 3 bases short and J 0 bases short, with 14 bases between. From germline, CDR1 is KGHSH and CDR2 LQKENI. The CDR3 reads CASSPIAGYSTNEKLFF. The CDR3, as DNA: TGTGCCAGCTCACCCATCGCAGGCTACTCAACTAATGAAAAACTGTTTTTT.

The chain joins TRBV19 to TRBJ1-1, with 8 bases matching TRBD1. V shed 2 bases and J 1 base; nucleotides not matched to a gene: 3. The germline V gene has CDR1 LNHDA and CDR2 SQIVND (reference sequence). CDR3 length equals 15 residues. The CDR3 DNA reads as TGTGCCAGTAGTATATCTGGGACAGGGAACACTGAAGCTTTCTTT. It specifies CASSISGTGNTEAFF.

The chain employs TRBV4-1 and TRBJ2-7, with 7 positions matching TRBD2. Germline CDR1 reads MGHRA; CDR2 reads YSYEKL. This CDR3 is 13 amino acids long. The J segment lost 6 bases and the V segment lost 2 bases, leaving 4 bases of the junction unmatched. The CDR3 region has the DNA TGCGCCAGCAGCCAAAGCGGGACGCCCGAGCAGTACTTC. Translation: CASSQSGTPEQYF.

The gene calls are TRBV2 and TRBJ1-4; the D gene is possibly TRBD1 (6 bases). CDR1 SNHLY and CDR2 FYNNEI come from the germline V gene. This CDR3 spans 15 amino acids. V lost 6 bases, J lost 8 bases, and 19 bases lay in between. In DNA form, the CDR3 reads TGTGCCAGCAGCTTGTGGGGGCAGGGTTGGGAAAAACTGTTTTTT. Protein product: CASSLWGQGWEKLFF.

Here the CDR3 reads CASSQAAGGRTYEQYF. The CDR3 DNA reads as TGCGCCAGCAGCCAAGCAGCGGGAGGCCGAACCTACGAGCAGTACTTC. V gene TRBV5-1 combines with J gene TRBJ2-7, with 9 bases aligning to TRBD2. V gave up 4 bases and J gave up 2 bases; unmatched junction bases: 10. The CDR3 is made up of 16 amino acids. Germline V CDR1 and CDR2: SGHRS, YFSETQ.

The V and J genes are TRBV5-1 and TRBJ2-1; weak D call: TRBD1 (6 bases). This CDR3 contains 14 residues. Germline CDR1 and CDR2: SGHRS and YFSETQ. Trimming pared 6 bases from V and 2 bases from J, leaving 12 bases between. In nucleotides, the CDR3 is TGCGCCAGCACGATAGACAGGACCTACAATGAGCAGTTCTTC. Encoded protein: CASTIDRTYNEQFF.

This chain connects TRBV7-3 to TRBJ2-2, with TRBD2 matching over 13 bases. Germline V gives CDR1 SGHTA, CDR2 FQGTGA. V was pared by 5 bases and J by 7 bases, with 4 bases of the junction left unmatched. This CDR3 is built from 15 residues. The CDR3 here is CASSTGLAGHGELFF. The CDR3 bases are TGTGCCAGCAGCACGGGACTAGCGGGACACGGGGAGCTGTTTTTT.

V and J are TRBV6-1 and TRBJ1-2; D might be TRBD1 (6 bases). Germline-derived CDR1 and CDR2 are MNHNS and SASEGT. This CDR3 has 12 residues. Trimming shortened V by 7 bases and J by 2 bases, and 8 bases separated the two germline ends. The CDR3 is CASIDRNYGYTF. DNA for the CDR3: TGTGCCAGCATAGACAGGAACTATGGCTACACCTTC.

A few counts support this clone. This chain links TRBV2 with TRBJ1-2; D is unresolved. The CDR3 sequence is 15 residues long. Trimming shortened V by 1 base and J by 4 bases, and 13 bases separated the two germline ends. CDR1 SNHLY and CDR2 FYNNEI come from the germline V gene. The CDR3 loop is CASSEVPRLSYGYTF. CDR3 in DNA: TGTGCCAGCAGTGAAGTCCCGCGGCTGTCCTATGGCTACACCTTC. The complete variable domain, with remaining parts taken from reference TRBV2 and TRBJ1-2, reads EPEVTQTPSHQVTQMGQEVILRCVPISNHLYFYWYRQILGQKVEFLVSFYNNEISEKSEIFDDQFSVERPDGSNFTLKIRSTKLEDSAMYFCASSEVPRLSYGYTFGSGTRLTVV.

This clone was seen a handful of times. The rearrangement links TRBV6-1 to TRBJ2-1; 9 bases match TRBD1. Germline-derived CDR1 and CDR2 are MNHNS and SASEGT. V shed 6 bases and J 7 bases; nucleotides not matched to a gene: 10. The CDR3 runs 15 residues. CDR3 coding DNA: TGTGCCAGCAGCAACCAGGGACAGGGAAGGAATGAGCAGTTCTTC. This gives the protein CASSNQGQGRNEQFF.

This clone was found a few times. The chain employs TRBV28 and TRBJ1-2; D not resolved. Germline V gene data show CDR1 as MDHEN and CDR2 as SYDVKM. V was pared by 2 bases and J by 4 bases, with 5 bases between. The CDR3 totals 12 residues. In DNA, the CDR3 is TGTGCCAGCAGTTTAGACACCTATGGCTACACCTTC. This gives the protein CASSLDTYGYTF.

This chain connects TRBV18 to TRBJ2-5; perhaps TRBD1 as D (6 bases). Germline-derived CDR1 and CDR2 are KGHSH and LQKENI. V gave up 3 bases and J gave up 3 bases, with 8 bases separating them. The CDR3 runs 13 residues. The CDR3 loop is CASSPTGEETQYF. As DNA, the CDR3 is TGTGCCAGCTCACCGACAGGAGAAGAGACCCAGTACTTC.

The chain couples TRBV4-3 to TRBJ1-6, with D possibly being TRBD1 (6 bases). V was clipped by 1 base and J by 4 bases, with 17 bases between them. Germline V gene data show CDR1 as LGHNA and CDR2 as YSLEER. The CDR3 spans 18 residues. CDR3 in amino acids: CASSQGQGQGHYNSPLHF. CDR3 DNA: TGCGCCAGCAGCCAAGGGCAGGGGCAAGGACATTATAATTCACCCCTCCACTTT.

The V call is TRBV5-4, the J call TRBJ1-1, with a possible D match to TRBD1 (6 bases). CDR3 length equals 14 residues. Trimming removed 4 bases at V and 1 base at J, with 11 bases between. The germline V gene has CDR1 SGHNT and CDR2 YYREEE (reference sequence). CDR3 coding DNA: TGTGCCAGCAGCATGGGACAAAAGAACACTGAAGCTTTCTTT. Translation gives CASSMGQKNTEAFF.

The V and J genes are TRBV11-3 and TRBJ2-1, with TRBD2 identical over 15 bases. Germline V CDR1 and CDR2: SGHNT, YENEEA. This CDR3 is 16 amino acids long. After removal of 5 bases from V and 7 bases from J, the junction contained 6 bases not matched to a gene. CDR3 region: CASSPGLAGGKNEQFF. CDR3 DNA sequence: TGTGCCAGCAGCCCGGGACTAGCGGGAGGCAAAAATGAGCAGTTCTTC.

V and J are TRBV30 and TRBJ1-2; 8 positions match TRBD1. Trimming at V came to 4 bases and at J to 0 bases, leaving 7 bases not matched to a gene. The CDR3 runs 15 residues. Germline loops: CDR1 GTSNPN, CDR2 SVGIG (reference sequence). CDR3 bases: TGTGCCTGGACCTCGGACAGGGATCCTAACTATGGCTACACCTTC. Its protein product is CAWTSDRDPNYGYTF.

This chain uses TRBV18 with TRBJ2-1, with 10 bases identical to TRBD2. This CDR3 has 16 amino acids. V was clipped by 3 bases and J by 4 bases; unmatched bases: 6. The germline V gene encodes CDR1 KGHSH and CDR2 LQKENI. The CDR3 here is CASSPYASGGYNEQFF. CDR3 nucleotides: TGTGCCAGCTCACCGTACGCTAGCGGGGGTTACAATGAGCAGTTCTTC.

The chain joins TRBV5-4 to TRBJ2-1; D is uncertain. Trimming removed 5 bases from V and 5 bases from J, with 11 bases in between. Germline CDR1 SGHNT, CDR2 YYREEE (reference sequence). The CDR3 has 13 residues. Here the CDR3 reads CASSNQVHNEQFF. CDR3 DNA: TGTGCCAGCAGTAATCAGGTTCACAATGAGCAGTTCTTC.

This chain connects TRBV14 to TRBJ1-4; a weak D match, TRBD1 (5 bases). This CDR3 comprises 18 residues. Germline V gene lookup returns CDR1 SGHDN and CDR2 FVKESK. V was clipped by 0 bases and J by 5 bases, with 19 bases between them. The CDR3 protein is CASSQERNWGSVNEKLFF. The CDR3 nucleotides are TGTGCCAGCAGCCAAGAAAGGAATTGGGGCTCAGTGAATGAAAAACTGTTTTTT.

The rearrangement links TRBV7-2 to TRBJ2-1; 7 bases line up with TRBD2. Per germline, CDR1 SGHTA and CDR2 FQGNSA. This CDR3 has 14 amino acids. The V and J ends lost 3 bases and 3 bases, in that order; junction bases with no gene match: 2. The CDR3 DNA sequence: TGTGCCAGCAGCTTCCCGGGAGGCTACAATGAGCAGTTCTTC. Amino acid sequence: CASSFPGGYNEQFF.

This clone turned up a few times. J is TRBJ1-2 and V is TRBV5-4, with D possibly matching TRBD1 (5 bases). Germline loops: CDR1 SGHNT, CDR2 YYREEE (reference sequence). The CDR3 is 15 amino acids. Between the trimmed V and J ends, which lost 4 bases and 2 bases, there was a span of 15 bases. The CDR3 DNA reads TGTGCCAGCAGCGTCCAGGGTGCGGCGAACTATGGCTACACCTTC. Protein: CASSVQGAANYGYTF.

The rearrangement links TRBV5-1 to TRBJ2-2; TRBD1 might be the D (5 bases). CDR1 is SGHRS and CDR2 is YFSETQ in the germline V gene. The CDR3 has 12 amino acids. Deletions cut 4 bases from V and 8 bases from J, with 9 bases between. DNA of the CDR3: TGCGCCAGCAGCCCAGGGTGGGGGGAGCTGTTTTTT. As protein: CASSPGWGELFF.

This clone was seen once. V is TRBV11-2 and J is TRBJ2-5, with 7 bases fitting TRBD2. From germline, CDR1 is SGHAT and CDR2 FQNNGV. The CDR3 covers 15 residues. V lost 3 bases and J lost 1; bases outside the gene matches: 5. The CDR3 loop reads CASSFQGGSQETQYF. The CDR3 nucleotides are TGTGCCAGCAGCTTCCAGGGAGGGTCCCAAGAGACCCAGTACTTC. The entire variable domain, with the rest obtained from reference TRBV11-2 and TRBJ2-5, is as follows: EAGVAQSPRYKIIEKRQSVAFWCNPISGHATLYWYQQILGQGPKLLIQFQNNGVVDDSQLPKDRFSAERLKGVDSTLKIQPAKLEDSAVYLCASSFQGGSQETQYFGPGTRLLVL.

As DNA, the CDR3 is TGTGCCAGCTCACCAATTCCGGGACAGGCAGGGAATGAGCAGTTCTTC. It encodes CASSPIPGQAGNEQFF. This chain joins TRBV18 and TRBJ2-1; 8 bases fit TRBD1. Germline V gene data show CDR1 as KGHSH and CDR2 as LQKENI. V shed 2 bases, J shed 7 bases, and the junction held 10 bases outside the gene matches. The CDR3 has 16 residues.

The chain combines TRBV9 with TRBJ2-1; D not resolved. The V and J ends lost 7 bases and 10 bases respectively, with 18 bases between them. The CDR3 sequence is 13 residues long. Germline lookup yields CDR1 SGDLS and CDR2 YYNGEE. CDR3 region: CASGPVYSVEQFF. The CDR3 nucleotides read TGTGCCAGCGGGCCTGTTTACAGTGTGGAGCAGTTCTTC.

The chain links TRBV4-3 to TRBJ2-1; tentatively, D is TRBD2 (6 bases). Per the germline V gene, CDR1 is LGHNA and CDR2 is YSLEER. The V gene lost 6 bases and the J gene lost 4 bases, with 16 bases spanning the gap. The CDR3 is 15 residues long. CDR3 region: CASSRRLGGYNEQFF. The CDR3 region has the DNA TGCGCCAGCAGTCGCAGACTAGGAGGATACAATGAGCAGTTCTTC.

The chain is built from TRBV10-3 and TRBJ2-5; D is uncertain. The CDR3 totals 13 residues. CDR1 is ENHRY, CDR2 SYGVKD, per germline. The V and J ends lost 4 bases and 5 bases respectively, with 11 bases between them. The CDR3 coding sequence is TGTGCCATCAGTGGACAAACATGGGAGACCCAGTACTTC. It yields the protein CAISGQTWETQYF.

The V gene is TRBV19, the J gene TRBJ2-7; 9 bases match TRBD1. Germline loops: CDR1 LNHDA, CDR2 SQIVND (reference sequence). V was pared by 3 bases and J by 12 bases, with 9 bases of the junction left unmatched. CDR3 length: 13 residues. The chain's CDR3 is CASSILPGQGTYF. CDR3 in DNA: TGTGCCAGTAGTATTCTCCCGGGACAGGGAACGTACTTC.

The chain recombines TRBV4-1 with TRBJ1-4; D might be TRBD1 (6 bases). The V and J ends lost 5 bases and 4 bases respectively, with 20 bases between them. Germline CDR1 and CDR2: MGHRA and YSYEKL. The CDR3 has 17 amino acids. CDR3 in DNA: TGCGCCAGCAGCTTCAGACCGGGACAAACTGATAATGAAAAACTGTTTTTT. This codes for CASSFRPGQTDNEKLFF.

The rearrangement uses TRBV14 and TRBJ1-1; D remains ambiguous. Germline CDR1 and CDR2: SGHDN and FVKESK. The length of the CDR3 is 13 residues. Trimming cost V 4 bases and J 8 bases, with 14 bases left between them. CDR3 loop: CASSLVTAMEAFF. DNA for the CDR3: TGTGCCAGCAGCCTTGTTACCGCTATGGAAGCTTTCTTT.